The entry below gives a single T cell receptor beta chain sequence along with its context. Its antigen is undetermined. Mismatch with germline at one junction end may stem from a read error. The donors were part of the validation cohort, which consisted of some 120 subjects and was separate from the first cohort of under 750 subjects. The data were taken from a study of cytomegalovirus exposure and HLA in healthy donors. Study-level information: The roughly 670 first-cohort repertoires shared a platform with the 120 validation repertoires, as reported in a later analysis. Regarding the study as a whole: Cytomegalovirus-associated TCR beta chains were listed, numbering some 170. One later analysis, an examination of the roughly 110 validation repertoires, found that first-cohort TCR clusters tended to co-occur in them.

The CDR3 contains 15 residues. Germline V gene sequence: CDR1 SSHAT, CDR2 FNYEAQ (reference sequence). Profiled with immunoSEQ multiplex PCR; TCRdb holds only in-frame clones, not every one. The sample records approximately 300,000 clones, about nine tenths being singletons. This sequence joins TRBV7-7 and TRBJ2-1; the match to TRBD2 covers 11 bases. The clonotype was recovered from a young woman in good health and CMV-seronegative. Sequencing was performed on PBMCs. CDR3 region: CASSLVAGTSGEQFF. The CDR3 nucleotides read TGTGCTAGCAGCTTAGTGGCCGGGACTAGCGGTGAGCAGTTCTTC.